A single sample gave rise to the 25 T cell receptor beta chains below, sequenced in a study of somatic mutations in cytotoxic T cells in rheumatoid arthritis. Produced via immunoSEQ multiplex PCR; TCRdb's table is partial and in-frame only. The sample shows 15,000 to 20,000 clones, around 77% of them seen only once. The specimen sequenced was CD8+ T cells sorted from blood. The receptors originated from an adult with rheumatoid arthritis.

This chain links TRBV2 with TRBJ1-2, with 12 bases fitting TRBD1. The CDR3 is made up of 16 amino acids. Germline trimming cut 9 bases from V and 2 bases from J; bases unmatched to any gene: 10. Germline V gene sequence: CDR1 SNHLY, CDR2 FYNNEI. CDR3 nucleotides: TGTGCCAGAGCAGAAGGGACAGGGGGCTCGAACTATGGCTACACCTTC. As protein: CARAEGTGGSNYGYTF.

CDR3 region: CASSLKAGGTEAFF. CDR3 DNA: TGTGCCAGCAGTTTAAAGGCAGGAGGCACTGAAGCTTTCTTT. The chain employs TRBV28 and TRBJ1-1; D gene uncertain. Per germline, CDR1 MDHEN and CDR2 SYDVKM. This CDR3 contains 14 residues. With 2 bases removed from V and 4 bases from J, the gap between germline ends came to 11 bases.

The chain is built from TRBV28 and TRBJ2-3, with 9 bases matching TRBD2. CDR1 is MDHEN and CDR2 is SYDVKM in the germline V gene. The CDR3 has 14 amino acids. V trimming: 6 bases; J trimming: 9 bases; junction bases outside the gene matches: 10. In DNA form, the CDR3 reads TGTGCCAGCAGACTTAGCGGGGGCGGGGGCACGCAGTATTTT. Translated: CASRLSGGGGTQYF. The complete variable domain, with remaining parts taken from reference TRBV28 and TRBJ2-3, reads DVKVTQSSRYLVKRTGEKVFLECVQDMDHENMFWYRQDPGLGLRLIYFSYDVKMKEKGDIPEGYSVSREKKERFSLILESASTNQTSMYLCASRLSGGGGTQYFGPGTRLTVL.

V is TRBV28 and J is TRBJ2-7; D is ambiguous. Germline V gene lookup returns CDR1 MDHEN and CDR2 SYDVKM. The CDR3 has 15 residues. Deletions cut 3 bases from V and 9 bases from J, with 21 bases between. This CDR3 is CASSFIGDRGVGQYF. The CDR3 DNA reads as TGTGCCAGCAGTTTTATCGGAGATCGAGGTGTCGGGCAGTACTTC.

The chain recombines TRBV9 with TRBJ2-3; 9 bases line up with TRBD2. The CDR3 is 16 residues long. Trimming removed 0 bases from V and 3 bases from J; junction bases left unmatched: 5. Germline V CDR1 and CDR2: SGDLS, YYNGEE. The CDR3 DNA follows: TGTGCCAGCAGCGTAGGAGCGGGGGGCCGTACAGATACGCAGTATTTT. It yields the protein CASSVGAGGRTDTQYF.

The chain uses TRBV18 and TRBJ2-5; D not resolved. CDR1 is KGHSH, CDR2 LQKENI, per germline. The V end lost 2 bases, the J end lost 5 bases, and 6 bases lay between the germline ends. The CDR3 covers 12 residues. The CDR3 DNA reads TGTGCCAGCTCACCAGATGGGGAGACCCAGTACTTC. It encodes CASSPDGETQYF.

The chain combines TRBV11-2 with TRBJ1-2, with D hard to call. CDR1 and CDR2 from the germline V gene are SGHAT and FQNNGV. Trimming took off 1 base at V and 6 bases at J, with 12 bases between the two ends. This CDR3 spans 14 amino acids. The CDR3 sequence: CASSLGYGLHGYTF. The CDR3, as DNA: TGTGCCAGCAGCTTAGGTTACGGTCTGCATGGCTACACCTTC.

The chain couples TRBV5-4 to TRBJ1-6; 10 nucleotides align to TRBD1. CDR1 is SGHNT, CDR2 YYREEE, per germline (reference sequence). The CDR3 runs to 15 residues. V lost 0 bases, J lost 7 bases, and 1 base stayed unmatched. DNA of the CDR3: TGTGCCAGCAGCTTGGGACAGGGGGCAAATTCACCCCTCCACTTT. Translated, it gives CASSLGQGANSPLHF.

The chain uses TRBV30 and TRBJ2-2; tentative D call: TRBD1 (7 bases). In germline, CDR1 is GTSNPN, CDR2 SVGIG (reference sequence). The CDR3 is made up of 15 amino acids. With 3 bases removed from V and 8 bases from J, the gap between germline ends came to 19 bases. The DNA for the CDR3 is TGTGCCTGGAGGGGGGGACAGACGATTAGAGGGGAGCTGTTTTTT. Its protein is CAWRGGQTIRGELFF.

In this sample, this clone turned up once. The J gene is TRBJ1-3, the V gene TRBV7-2; TRBD1 might be the D (5 bases). The CDR3 is made up of 14 amino acids. Between the trimmed V and J ends, which lost 4 bases and 0 bases, there was a span of 7 bases. Germline CDR1 SGHTA, CDR2 FQGNSA. CDR3 coding DNA: TGTGCCAGCAGCTGGGGCAGCTCTGGAAACACCATATATTTT. Encoded protein: CASSWGSSGNTIYF.

This clone has only one observation. The J gene is TRBJ2-1, the V gene TRBV5-6, with 12 bases lining up with TRBD1. CDR1 SGHDT and CDR2 YYEEEE come from the germline V gene. The V and J ends lost 0 bases and 7 bases, in that order; junction bases with no gene match: 2. This CDR3 comprises 15 residues. As DNA, the CDR3 is TGTGCCAGCAGCTTGGGGGACAGGGGGCAAAATGAGCAGTTCTTC. It translates to CASSLGDRGQNEQFF.

The chain is built from TRBV27 and TRBJ2-5; a possible D gene is TRBD1 (6 bases). The ends were cut back, 6 bases at V and 2 bases at J, with 13 bases in the middle. This CDR3 has 14 amino acids. The germline CDR1 and CDR2 sequences are MNHEY and SMNVEV (reference sequence). CDR3 sequence reads: CASSLDRNQETQYF. Here the CDR3 DNA reads TGTGCCAGCAGCCTGGACAGAAATCAAGAGACCCAGTACTTC.

In nucleotides, the CDR3 is TGTGCCAGCAGTGAAACAGGGACCTATGGCTACACCTTC. Translated: CASSETGTYGYTF. The chain is built from TRBV6-1 and TRBJ1-2; D may be TRBD1 (6 bases). V lost 2 bases to trimming and J lost 4 bases, with 8 bases between them. Germline CDR1 reads MNHNS; CDR2 reads SASEGT. CDR3 size: 13 residues.

This rearrangement joins TRBV11-2 to TRBJ2-7, with unresolved D. Trimming cost V 2 bases and J 6 bases, with 5 bases left between them. From germline, CDR1 is SGHAT and CDR2 FQNNGV. This CDR3 spans 11 amino acids. CDR3: CASSLSAEQYV. In DNA form, the CDR3 reads TGTGCCAGCAGCTTAAGTGCCGAGCAGTACGTC.

The V and J genes are TRBV6-1 and TRBJ2-5; D not resolved. The DNA end lines up better with TRBJ2-7; the J call may be wrong. The CDR3 covers 12 residues. Germline lookup yields CDR1 MNHNS and CDR2 SASEGT. CDR3 amino acids: CASSEVRYEQYF. The CDR3 DNA reads as TGTGCCAGCAGTGAAGTCCGCTACGAGCAGTACTTC.

V is TRBV5-1 and J is TRBJ2-5; 9 bases are shared with TRBD1. J gave up 5 bases and V 5 bases, and 4 bases lay outside the gene matches. The germline V gene has CDR1 SGHRS and CDR2 YFSETQ. This CDR3 has 13 residues. CDR3 nucleotide sequence: TGCGCCAGCAGGGACAGGGGAGAGGAGACCCAGTACTTC. As protein: CASRDRGEETQYF.

The chain has TRBV27 and TRBJ2-7; either TRBD1 or TRBD2 may supply D (5 bases each). Germline CDR1 is MNHEY and CDR2 is SMNVEV (reference sequence). V lost 8 bases and J 7 bases, leaving 27 bases between the germline ends. The CDR3 spans 16 residues. The CDR3 DNA follows: TGTGCCAGCGGCACCAACCGCCTGGGGGAGTTAGGTGAGCAGTACTTC. This sequence encodes CASGTNRLGELGEQYF.

This clone was counted only a few times. The chain carries TRBV29-1 and TRBJ1-1, with D uncertain. In germline, CDR1 is SQVTM, CDR2 ANQGSEA. The CDR3 runs 12 residues. Trimming removed 0 bases from V and 8 bases from J, with 10 bases in between. CDR3 in amino acids: CSVEDNLTEAFF. In DNA form, the CDR3 reads TGCAGCGTTGAAGATAACCTTACGGAAGCTTTCTTT.

CDR3 amino acids: CASRQTIDGGGTEAFF. In DNA form, the CDR3 reads TGTGCCAGCAGGCAAACTATAGATGGGGGTGGGACTGAAGCTTTCTTT. This chain joins TRBV7-8 and TRBJ1-1, with D maybe TRBD1 (5 bases). Per germline, CDR1 SGHVS and CDR2 FQNEAQ. CDR3 length equals 16 residues. The ends were cut back, 6 bases at V and 5 bases at J, with 22 bases in the middle. Variable domain in full (rest from reference TRBV7-8 and TRBJ1-1): GAGVSQSPRYKVAKRGQDVALRCDPISGHVSLFWYQQALGQGPEFLTYFQNEAQLDKSGLPSDRFFAERPEGSVSTLKIQRTQQEDSAVYLCASRQTIDGGGTEAFFGQGTRLTVV.

Judged by abundance, this clone is medium-sized (0.01 to 0.1%). This sample includes further DNA sequences coding for the same CDR3. This chain joins TRBV6-1 and TRBJ2-5, with 11 bases fitting TRBD2. The CDR3 has 15 amino acids. Germline V lookup: CDR1 MNHNS, CDR2 SASEGT. V dropped 2 bases and J dropped 2; count of bases not matched to a gene: 1. CDR3 in DNA: TGTGCCAGCAGTGAATTAGCGGGGGGGCAAGAGACCCAGTACTTC. Its protein is CASSELAGGQETQYF.

This chain uses TRBV19 with TRBJ1-6; D uncertain. This CDR3 comprises 15 residues. Trimming took off 4 bases at V and 5 bases at J, with 12 bases between the two ends. Germline V gene data show CDR1 as LNHDA and CDR2 as SQIVND (reference sequence). The CDR3 is CASSNNVGNNSPLHF. In DNA form, the CDR3 reads TGTGCCAGTAGTAATAACGTCGGGAATAATTCACCCCTCCACTTT.

The genes are TRBV28 and TRBJ1-1; maybe TRBD1 (5 bases). Germline-derived CDR1 and CDR2 are MDHEN and SYDVKM. The CDR3 totals 13 residues. V was pared by 6 bases and J by 1 base, with 9 bases between. The CDR3 protein is CASRYQGNTEAFF. In nucleotides, the CDR3 is TGTGCCAGCAGATATCAGGGGAACACTGAAGCTTTCTTT.

CDR3 coding DNA: TGCGCCAGCAGCTTGGCAGGGGCCGAGCAGTACTTC. The encoded protein is CASSLAGAEQYF. V gene TRBV5-1 combines with J gene TRBJ2-7; weak D call: TRBD1 (6 bases). Germline V lookup: CDR1 SGHRS, CDR2 YFSETQ. V was clipped by 0 bases and J by 6 bases, with 7 bases between them. This CDR3 has 12 amino acids.

This chain connects TRBV7-2 to TRBJ2-7; a possible D gene is TRBD1 (7 bases). The germline CDR1 and CDR2 sequences are SGHTA and FQGNSA. V gave up 1 base and J gave up 4 bases, with 20 bases separating them. There are 17 residues in the CDR3. The CDR3 bases are TGTGCCAGCAGCTTAGTGGCGGGTGGACAGGAGGGATACGAGCAGTACTTC. Its protein product is CASSLVAGGQEGYEQYF.

This rearrangement joins TRBV30 to TRBJ1-2; maybe TRBD1 (5 bases). CDR3 length equals 14 residues. CDR1 and CDR2 (germline): GTSNPN, SVGIG (reference sequence). V was trimmed by 5 bases and J by 4 bases, leaving 17 bases between them. The CDR3 loop reads CAWDGAGALYGYTF. The CDR3 nucleotides read TGTGCCTGGGACGGAGCCGGGGCCCTCTATGGCTACACCTTC. The entire variable domain, with the rest obtained from reference TRBV30 and TRBJ1-2, is as follows: SQTIHQWPATLVQPVGSPLSLECTVEGTSNPNLYWYRQAAGRGLQLLFYSVGIGQISSEVPQNLSASRPQDRQFILSSKKLLLSDSGFYLCAWDGAGALYGYTFGSGTRLTVV.